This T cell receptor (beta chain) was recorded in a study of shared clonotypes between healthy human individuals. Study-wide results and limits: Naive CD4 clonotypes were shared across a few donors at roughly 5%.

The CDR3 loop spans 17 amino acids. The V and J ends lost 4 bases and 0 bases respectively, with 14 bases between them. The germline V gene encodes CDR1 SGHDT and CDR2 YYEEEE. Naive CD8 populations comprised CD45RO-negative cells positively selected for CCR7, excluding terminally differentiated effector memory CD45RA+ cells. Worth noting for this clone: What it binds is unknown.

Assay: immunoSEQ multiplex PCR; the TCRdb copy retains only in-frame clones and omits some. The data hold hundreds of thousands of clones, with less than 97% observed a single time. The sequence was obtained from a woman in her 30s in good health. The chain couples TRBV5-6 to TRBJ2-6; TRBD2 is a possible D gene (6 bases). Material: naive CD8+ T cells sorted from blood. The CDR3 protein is CASSPFPSDSGANVLTF. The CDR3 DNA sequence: TGTGCCAGCAGCCCCTTTCCTAGCGACTCTGGGGCCAACGTCCTGACTTTC.